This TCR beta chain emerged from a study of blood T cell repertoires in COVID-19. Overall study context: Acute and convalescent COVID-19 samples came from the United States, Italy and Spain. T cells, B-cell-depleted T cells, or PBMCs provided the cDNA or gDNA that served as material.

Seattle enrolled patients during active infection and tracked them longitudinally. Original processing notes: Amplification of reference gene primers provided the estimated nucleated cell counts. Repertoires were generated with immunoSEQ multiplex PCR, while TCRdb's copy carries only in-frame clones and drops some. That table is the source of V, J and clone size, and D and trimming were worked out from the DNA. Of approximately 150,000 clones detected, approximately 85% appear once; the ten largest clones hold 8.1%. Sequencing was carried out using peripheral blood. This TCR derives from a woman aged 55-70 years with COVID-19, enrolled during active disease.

DNA of the CDR3: TGCGCCAGCAGCCTGGGGCCCACCGATAATTCACCCCTCCACTTT. Protein sequence: CASSLGPTDNSPLHF. The chain couples TRBV4-1 to TRBJ1-6, with D possibly being TRBD1 (5 bases). The CDR3 spans 15 residues. CDR1 is MGHRA and CDR2 is YSYEKL in the germline V gene. V lost 4 bases, J lost 5 bases, and 12 bases lay in between.